One sample yielded the 6 T cell receptor beta chains listed below, sequenced in a study of PD-1 blockade in classical Hodgkin lymphoma. The protocol was immunoSEQ multiplex PCR, while the TCRdb copy is restricted to in-frame clones and leaves out a portion. The sample has 10,000 to 15,000 clones; 84% are singletons. Each patient's relapse followed autologous stem cell transplantation, and brentuximab vedotin exposure varied. Sequencing was performed on peripheral blood mononuclear cells (PBMCs), taken at baseline. The receptors were gathered from a human donor with classical Hodgkin lymphoma.

This clone was observed once. The gene calls are TRBV19 and TRBJ2-1; no clear D gene. The germline V and J ends were trimmed by 6 bases and 5 bases, with 17 bases remaining between them. Germline V CDR1 and CDR2: LNHDA, SQIVND (reference sequence). This CDR3 has 15 residues. The CDR3 reads CASSLSIHPNNEQFF. The CDR3 coding sequence is TGTGCCAGTAGCCTCTCCATCCACCCCAACAATGAGCAGTTCTTC.

This sequence joins TRBV10-3 and TRBJ1-2; unclear D gene. This CDR3 contains 17 residues. CDR1 and CDR2 (germline): ENHRY, SYGVKD. The V end lost 2 bases, the J end lost 7 bases, and 23 bases lay between the germline ends. CDR3 region: CAISETQPWKLKGGYTF. The DNA for the CDR3 is TGTGCCATCAGTGAGACCCAGCCATGGAAGTTGAAAGGTGGCTACACCTTC.

V is TRBV18 and J is TRBJ2-5; 7 nucleotides agree with TRBD1. The CDR3 runs 14 residues. J lost 0 bases, V lost 3 bases, and 1 base had no gene match. Germline CDR1 and CDR2: KGHSH and LQKENI. CDR3 protein: CASSPGQYQETQYF. CDR3 in DNA: TGTGCCAGCTCACCGGGACAGTACCAAGAGACCCAGTACTTC.

The chain links TRBV28 to TRBJ1-5; TRBD1 aligns across 7 bases. The CDR3 runs 16 residues. J lost 6 bases, V lost 5 bases, and 13 bases had no gene match. Germline V gives CDR1 MDHEN, CDR2 SYDVKM. CDR3 in DNA: TGTGCCAGCAGTCCTCTGGGCCAGGGGGACGGTCAGCCCCAGCATTTT. Its translation is CASSPLGQGDGQPQHF.

V usage is TRBV5-1 and J usage is TRBJ1-1, with D unresolved. CDR1 and CDR2 from the germline V gene are SGHRS and YFSETQ. This CDR3 has 13 amino acids. Deletions cut 0 bases from V and 3 bases from J, with 6 bases between. The CDR3 DNA reads TGCGCCAGCAGCTTGGCCGGGGACACTGAAGCTTTCTTT. Protein product: CASSLAGDTEAFF.

DNA of the CDR3: TGTGCCAGCAGTCCGACTAGCTTTAGCACAGATACGCAGTATTTT. Protein sequence: CASSPTSFSTDTQYF. The V and J genes are TRBV6-6 and TRBJ2-3, with TRBD2 identical over 7 bases. This CDR3 is built from 15 residues. The V and J ends lost 5 bases and 0 bases, in that order; junction bases with no gene match: 5. Germline V gene data show CDR1 as MNHNY and CDR2 as SVGAGI (reference sequence).